These 22 T cell receptor beta chains were all obtained from the same sample, sequenced in a study of cytomegalovirus exposure and HLA in healthy donors. The assay was immunoSEQ multiplex PCR, and TCRdb's table has in-frame clones only and misses some. Among about 180,000 clones listed, 85% to 90% were seen once. Sequencing input: PBMCs. The receptors stem from a woman under 40 in good health and CMV-seronegative.

This clone was detected only a few times. The chain recombines TRBV4-2 with TRBJ2-7; TRBD2 agrees at 7 bases. CDR3 length: 12 amino acids. J lost 7 bases, V lost 4 bases, and 4 bases had no gene match. CDR1 and CDR2 from the germline V gene are LGHNA and YNFKEQ. The CDR3 nucleotides read TGTGCCAGCAGCCTTAGCGGGTTGGAGCAGTACTTC. Translation gives CASSLSGLEQYF.

This rearrangement joins TRBV25-1 to TRBJ2-3; 7 nucleotides line up with TRBD2. J was trimmed by 0 bases and V by 5 bases; bases with no gene match: 5. CDR1 is MGHDK and CDR2 is SYGVNS in the germline V gene. The length of the CDR3 is 15 residues. CDR3 residues: CASSKLATSTDTQYF. As DNA, the CDR3 is TGTGCCAGCAGTAAACTAGCGACTAGCACAGATACGCAGTATTTT.

This chain connects TRBV6-5 to TRBJ1-5, with unresolved D. CDR1 MNHEY and CDR2 SVGAGI come from the germline V gene. The ends were cut back, 8 bases at V and 9 bases at J, with 8 bases in the middle. The CDR3 contains 10 residues. The DNA of the CDR3 is TGTGCCAGCGGAGGTCCGCCCCAGCATTTT. Amino acids: CASGGPPQHF.

The CDR3 nucleotides read TGCGCCAGCAGCCAGGGACAGGGAGGGGGTTTTTCACCCCTCCACTTT. This gives the protein CASSQGQGGGFSPLHF. This chain links TRBV4-1 with TRBJ1-6, with 9 bases lining up with TRBD1. The CDR3 covers 16 residues. Looked up from germline, CDR1 is MGHRA and CDR2 is YSYEKL. V trimming: 3 bases; J trimming: 9 bases; junction bases outside the gene matches: 9.

This chain joins TRBV7-6 and TRBJ1-2; 10 bases line up with TRBD1. The germline gives CDR1 SGHVS, CDR2 FNYEAQ. This CDR3 spans 17 amino acids. Trimming took 5 bases from V and 4 from J; bases not matched to a gene: 13. The CDR3 DNA reads as TGTGCCAGCAGCGCCAGCACCTCGGGACAGGGGCCCTATGGCTACACCTTC. Its translation is CASSASTSGQGPYGYTF.

The chain carries TRBV27 and TRBJ2-1; maybe TRBD1 (6 bases). The CDR3 extends over 14 amino acids. The germline V gene encodes CDR1 MNHEY and CDR2 SMNVEV (reference sequence). The V gene lost 10 bases and the J gene lost 9 bases, with 22 bases spanning the gap. In nucleotides, the CDR3 is TGTGCCACCACCCTAACAGGGTGGGACACTGAGCAGTTCTTC. Translation gives CATTLTGWDTEQFF.

J is TRBJ2-4 and V is TRBV27; no firm D call. The CDR3 totals 13 residues. From germline, CDR1 is MNHEY and CDR2 SMNVEV (reference sequence). V was pared by 6 bases and J by 2 bases, with 8 bases between. Here the CDR3 reads CASSSRPKNIQYF. The CDR3 DNA reads TGTGCCAGCAGCTCTCGTCCCAAAAACATTCAGTACTTC.

This chain connects TRBV19 to TRBJ1-1, with 8 bases matching TRBD1. From germline, CDR1 is LNHDA and CDR2 SQIVND (reference sequence). The V and J ends lost 10 bases and 1 base, in that order; junction bases with no gene match: 8. This CDR3 region has 14 residues. The CDR3 DNA reads TGTGCCAAAAAGACAGGGGATAGGAACACTGAAGCTTTCTTT. It is translated as CAKKTGDRNTEAFF.

This clone was counted a few times. The chain couples TRBV4-2 to TRBJ2-1; D gene ambiguous. This CDR3 has 14 amino acids. With 1 base removed from V and 5 bases from J, the gap between germline ends came to 9 bases. From germline, CDR1 is LGHNA and CDR2 YNFKEQ. The CDR3 sequence is CASSQVVQDNEQFF. CDR3 nucleotide sequence: TGTGCCAGCAGCCAAGTCGTTCAGGACAATGAGCAGTTCTTC.

This sequence joins TRBV11-2 and TRBJ2-5; TRBD2 aligns across 7 bases. The length of the CDR3 is 19 residues. The trim removed 5 bases at V and 1 base at J, leaving 19 bases unmatched. CDR1 SGHAT and CDR2 FQNNGV come from the germline V gene. CDR3 in DNA: TGTGCCAGCAGCCCTAGCCCCACTAGCGCCAATTTCCCCCAAGAGACCCAGTACTTC. It is translated as CASSPSPTSANFPQETQYF. Using reference TRBV11-2 and TRBJ2-5 for the parts outside the CDR3, the full variable domain is EAGVAQSPRYKIIEKRQSVAFWCNPISGHATLYWYQQILGQGPKLLIQFQNNGVVDDSQLPKDRFSAERLKGVDSTLKIQPAKLEDSAVYLCASSPSPTSANFPQETQYFGPGTRLLVL.

The chain uses TRBV2 and TRBJ1-2; a weak D match, TRBD1 (5 bases). V was cut by 7 bases and J by 4 bases, with 13 bases left in between. The CDR3 spans 13 residues. CDR1 SNHLY and CDR2 FYNNEI come from the germline V gene. CDR3 protein: CASTRRDLYGYTF. In DNA form, the CDR3 reads TGTGCCAGCACCCGGCGGGACCTCTATGGCTACACCTTC.

A word on this clone: Distinct nucleotide sequences in the sample also encode this CDR3. The rearrangement links TRBV5-6 to TRBJ2-7; 10 nucleotides align to TRBD1. Germline CDR1 and CDR2: SGHDT and YYEEEE. The CDR3 runs 14 residues. The V gene end was trimmed by 4 bases and the J gene end by 3 bases; junction bases not matched to a gene: 4. The CDR3 spells CASSAGQGSYEQYF. In DNA, the CDR3 is TGTGCCAGCAGCGCGGGACAGGGGAGCTACGAGCAGTACTTC.

The chain links TRBV5-6 to TRBJ1-2; TRBD1 matches 8 bases. The CDR3 loop spans 17 amino acids. Trimming at V came to 1 base and at J to 0 bases, leaving 8 bases not matched to a gene. Germline lookup yields CDR1 SGHDT and CDR2 YYEEEE. CDR3 residues: CASSLITGGNTNYGYTF. CDR3 bases: TGTGCCAGCAGCTTGATTACAGGGGGGAACACTAACTATGGCTACACCTTC.

The chain joins TRBV6-1 to TRBJ2-2; D is unresolved. Trimming removed 6 bases at V and 5 bases at J, with 4 bases between. Germline V gene lookup returns CDR1 MNHNS and CDR2 SASEGT. There are 11 residues in the CDR3. The CDR3 is CASRSTGELFF. Here the CDR3 DNA reads TGTGCCAGCAGATCGACCGGGGAGCTGTTTTTT.

This clone was counted only a few times. The V call is TRBV19, the J call TRBJ2-7; the match to TRBD2 covers 7 bases. The CDR3 loop spans 15 amino acids. V shed 3 bases, J shed 0 bases, and the junction held 5 bases outside the gene matches. From germline, CDR1 is LNHDA and CDR2 SQIVND (reference sequence). CDR3 DNA sequence: TGTGCCAGTAGTATTTTCGGGGGGAACTCCTACGAGCAGTACTTC. As protein: CASSIFGGNSYEQYF.

This chain links TRBV7-9 with TRBJ1-1, with D possibly being TRBD1 (5 bases). Germline V CDR1 and CDR2: SEHNR, FQNEAQ (reference sequence). The CDR3 is 13 residues long. Trimming took off 5 bases at V and 5 bases at J, with 12 bases between the two ends. CDR3 nucleotides: TGTGCCAGCAGCCCACGGGGGGGGACTGAAGCTTTCTTT. Protein: CASSPRGGTEAFF.

V usage is TRBV11-2 and J usage is TRBJ1-2; D remains ambiguous. This CDR3 has 15 amino acids. Germline CDR1 SGHAT, CDR2 FQNNGV. The V end was cut by 4 bases, the J end by 5 bases, with 17 bases between. The CDR3 bases are TGTGCCAGCAGCTCCACCCCCGGGAGTGTATATGGCTACACCTTC. Its translation: CASSSTPGSVYGYTF.

This rearrangement joins TRBV10-3 to TRBJ1-1; D not resolved. Per the germline V gene, CDR1 is ENHRY and CDR2 is SYGVKD. The CDR3 covers 14 residues. V was pared by 2 bases and J by 4 bases, with 11 bases between. CDR3 bases: TGTGCCATCAGTGAGACGGAGGGTAGCACTGAAGCTTTCTTT. Translating it yields CAISETEGSTEAFF.

The genes are TRBV19 and TRBJ2-3; the match to TRBD2 covers 9 bases. The CDR3 extends over 17 amino acids. J gave up 5 bases and V 6 bases, and 15 bases lay outside the gene matches. Germline assignment: CDR1 LNHDA and CDR2 SQIVND (reference sequence). The CDR3 nucleotides are TGTGCCAGTAGCATACTAAGCGGCGGGGGGGCAGGAGATACGCAGTATTTT. Protein: CASSILSGGGAGDTQYF.

The chain has TRBV5-1 and TRBJ2-2, with D perhaps TRBD1 (5 bases). Germline V gene lookup returns CDR1 SGHRS and CDR2 YFSETQ. The ends were cut back, 4 bases at V and 3 bases at J, with 16 bases in the middle. The CDR3 has 16 residues. The CDR3 DNA sequence: TGCGCCAGCAGCCTAGGGGCAGGAGTGTACACCGGGGAGCTGTTTTTT. Amino acids: CASSLGAGVYTGELFF.

The chain couples TRBV27 to TRBJ1-4; 8 bases agree with TRBD1. The CDR3 loop spans 15 amino acids. Germline V lookup: CDR1 MNHEY, CDR2 SMNVEV (reference sequence). V shed 8 bases and J 3 bases; nucleotides not matched to a gene: 8. The chain's CDR3 is CASGQTTGANEKLFF. CDR3 coding DNA: TGTGCCAGCGGACAAACGACAGGGGCTAATGAAAAACTGTTTTTT.

This chain connects TRBV15 to TRBJ1-1; TRBD1 might be the D (5 bases). The CDR3 is made up of 13 amino acids. Germline assignment: CDR1 LNHNV and CDR2 YYDKDF (reference sequence). V was trimmed by 8 bases and J by 0 bases, leaving 10 bases between them. The CDR3 reads CATGRQLNTEAFF. CDR3 nucleotides: TGTGCCACCGGCCGACAGCTGAACACTGAAGCTTTCTTT.